Each of the 14 T cell receptor beta chains below was sequenced from the same sample in a study of CD8+CD57+ T cells in acquired aplastic anemia. Template material for TCR beta VDJ and CDR3 profiling consisted of genomic DNA. MiXCR, run by TCRdb on the reads, gives a single entry per CDR3 protein. This sample has around 33,000 distinct CDR3 sequences, with approximately 73% found just once. Sequencing used sorted CD4+, CD8+, or CD8+CD57+ T cells (not recorded which) from PBMCs. These receptors were taken from a human donor in good health, serving as a control.

Within the sample, this clonotype is medium-sized. The chain joins TRBV20-1 to TRBJ2-7; 7 nucleotides agree with TRBD1. Germline V gene data show CDR1 as DFQATT and CDR2 as SNEGSKA (reference sequence). The CDR3 runs 14 residues. V trimming: 2 bases; J trimming: 5 bases; junction bases outside the gene matches: 9. CDR3 DNA sequence: TGCAGTGCTAGACCGCTACAGGGGCCCAACGAGCAGTACTTC. As protein: CSARPLQGPNEQYF.

The chain employs TRBV6-5 and TRBJ2-2; 10 positions agree with TRBD1. CDR1 and CDR2 (germline): MNHEY, SVGAGI. J gave up 4 bases and V 4 bases, and 3 bases lay outside the gene matches. The CDR3 loop spans 15 amino acids. CDR3 sequence reads: CASSWDRGRTGELFF. For the CDR3, the DNA is TGTGCCAGCAGTTGGGACAGGGGTCGCACCGGGGAGCTGTTTTTT.

The chain recombines TRBV20-1 with TRBJ2-7; the D gene is possibly TRBD2 (6 bases). Deletions cut 5 bases from V and 2 bases from J, with 10 bases between. The CDR3 is made up of 12 amino acids. Germline V CDR1 and CDR2: DFQATT, SNEGSKA (reference sequence). CDR3 sequence: CSALPGAYEQYF. CDR3 nucleotides: TGCAGTGCTCTTCCGGGAGCCTACGAGCAGTACTTC.

The V and J genes are TRBV15 and TRBJ2-7; no firm D call. The CDR3 covers 14 residues. Trimming removed 0 bases from V and 2 bases from J, with 8 bases in between. Germline assignment: CDR1 LNHNV and CDR2 YYDKDF (reference sequence). The CDR3 DNA reads as TGTGCCACCAGCAGAGATCGCGCCACCTACGAGCAGTACTTC. Amino acid sequence: CATSRDRATYEQYF.

In nucleotides, the CDR3 is TGTGCCATCAGTGATGGCGACCCCGGGGGCTACACCTTC. Translation: CAISDGDPGGYTF. The chain combines TRBV10-3 with TRBJ1-2; D is ambiguous. The germline CDR1 and CDR2 sequences are ENHRY and SYGVKD. This CDR3 is 13 amino acids long. V lost 3 bases, J lost 8 bases, and 13 bases lay in between.

The chain employs TRBV7-9 and TRBJ1-1; maybe TRBD1 (5 bases). V gave up 3 bases and J gave up 6 bases, with 11 bases separating them. The CDR3 totals 13 residues. Germline V gene lookup returns CDR1 SEHNR and CDR2 FQNEAQ (reference sequence). CDR3 in amino acids: CASSFEGVAEAFF. CDR3 in DNA: TGTGCCAGCAGCTTTGAAGGGGTGGCTGAAGCTTTCTTT.

The rearrangement uses TRBV12-3 or TRBV12-4 and TRBJ2-1, with TRBD2 as a possible D gene (6 bases). The CDR3 totals 12 residues. Trimming shortened V by 6 bases and J by 11 bases, and 14 bases separated the two germline ends. This CDR3 reads CASRRLVHQQFF. The CDR3 DNA reads as TGTGCCAGCAGAAGACTAGTGCATCAGCAGTTCTTC.

This clonotype is a singleton in its sample. The chain is built from TRBV7-3 and TRBJ2-7; no clear D. The length of the CDR3 is 12 residues. Germline CDR1 and CDR2: SGHTA and FQGTGA. Trimming removed 6 bases from V and 4 bases from J, with 10 bases in between. Here the CDR3 reads CASSSSRYEQYF. DNA for the CDR3: TGTGCCAGCAGTTCCTCGAGGTACGAGCAGTACTTC. The full variable domain, in which reference TRBV7-3 and TRBJ2-7 provide the parts outside the CDR3, is GAGVSQTPSNKVTEKGKYVELRCDPISGHTALYWYRQSLGQGPEFLIYFQGTGAADDSGLPNDRFFAVRPEGSVSTLKIQRTERGDSAVYLCASSSSRYEQYFGPGTRLTVT.

Within the sample, this clonotype is medium-sized. The V call is TRBV9, the J call TRBJ1-4, with 8 bases aligning to TRBD1. Trimming took 5 bases from V and 0 from J; bases not matched to a gene: 3. There are 15 residues in the CDR3. CDR1 is SGDLS, CDR2 YYNGEE, per germline. The CDR3 spells CASSGQGATNEKLFF. In nucleotides, the CDR3 is TGTGCCAGCAGTGGACAGGGAGCAACTAATGAAAAACTGTTTTTT. Looking up the rest from reference TRBV9 and TRBJ1-4 gives the full variable domain: DSGVTQTPKHLITATGQRVTLRCSPRSGDLSVYWYQQSLDQGLQFLIQYYNGEERAKGNILERFSAQQFPDLHSELNLSSLELGDSALYFCASSGQGATNEKLFFGSGTQLSVL.

V is TRBV5-1 and J is TRBJ1-2, with D uncertain. V was clipped by 0 bases and J by 0 bases, with 9 bases between them. The CDR3 spans 15 residues. Looked up from germline, CDR1 is SGHRS and CDR2 is YFSETQ. The CDR3 loop is CASSLDLTANYGYTF. The CDR3 DNA reads TGCGCCAGCAGCTTGGACTTGACCGCTAACTATGGCTACACCTTC.

The CDR3 is CASSRGQGFGELFF. Written as DNA, the CDR3 is TGTGCCAGCAGCCGGGGACAGGGGTTCGGGGAGCTGTTTTTT. V gene TRBV2 combines with J gene TRBJ2-2; 10 positions agree with TRBD1. The germline V gene has CDR1 SNHLY and CDR2 FYNNEI. The CDR3 is 14 amino acids. With V trimmed by 6 bases and J by 7 bases, 5 bases remained unmatched.

This clonotype was counted once. V usage is TRBV30 and J usage is TRBJ2-7; D remains ambiguous. V was clipped by 0 bases and J by 4 bases, with 10 bases between them. Germline V gene data show CDR1 as GTSNPN and CDR2 as SVGIG (reference sequence). This CDR3 has 13 amino acids. The DNA of the CDR3 is TGTGCCTGGAGTGTAATCGGGCCTTACGAGCAGTACTTC. This codes for CAWSVIGPYEQYF.

V and J are TRBV2 and TRBJ2-3, with D possibly TRBD2 on 6 matching bases. The germline V gene encodes CDR1 SNHLY and CDR2 FYNNEI. The length of the CDR3 is 15 residues. V gave up 6 bases and J gave up 6 bases, with 19 bases separating them. This CDR3 is CASSPTSTEGDTQYF. CDR3 coding DNA: TGTGCCAGCAGCCCTACTAGCACGGAGGGGGATACGCAGTATTTT.

The chain recombines TRBV9 with TRBJ1-1, with TRBD1 matching over 12 bases. J was trimmed by 4 bases and V by 6 bases; bases with no gene match: 4. CDR3 length: 14 residues. Germline V gene sequence: CDR1 SGDLS, CDR2 YYNGEE. For the CDR3, the DNA is TGTGCCAGCAACGAGGGACAGGGGGCCACTGAAGCTTTCTTT. This encodes CASNEGQGATEAFF.